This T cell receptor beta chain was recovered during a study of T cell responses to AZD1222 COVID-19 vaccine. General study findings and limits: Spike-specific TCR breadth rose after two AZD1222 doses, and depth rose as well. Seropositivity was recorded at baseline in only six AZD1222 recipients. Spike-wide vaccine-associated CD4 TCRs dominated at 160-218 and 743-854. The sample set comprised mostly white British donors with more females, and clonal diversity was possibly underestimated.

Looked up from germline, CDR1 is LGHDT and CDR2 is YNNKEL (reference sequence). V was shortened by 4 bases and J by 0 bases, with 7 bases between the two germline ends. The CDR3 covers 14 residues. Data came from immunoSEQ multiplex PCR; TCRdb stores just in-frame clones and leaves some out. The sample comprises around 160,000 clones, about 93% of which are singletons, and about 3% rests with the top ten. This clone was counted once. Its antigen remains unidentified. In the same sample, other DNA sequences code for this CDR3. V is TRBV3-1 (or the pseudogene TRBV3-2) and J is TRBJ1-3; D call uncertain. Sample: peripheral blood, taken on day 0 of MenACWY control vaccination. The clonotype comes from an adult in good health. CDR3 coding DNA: TGTGCCAGCAGCCCAGCTAACTCTGGAAACACCATATATTTT. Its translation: CASSPANSGNTIYF.